One sample yielded the 29 T cell receptor beta chains listed below, sequenced in a study of blood T cell repertoires in COVID-19. The assay was immunoSEQ multiplex PCR, and TCRdb's table has in-frame clones only and misses some. The sample holds some 150,000 clones, around 79% seen once. Source material: peripheral blood. The source of these receptors is an older man with acute or convalescent COVID-19.

The rearrangement joins TRBV10-2 to TRBJ1-6; the match to TRBD1 covers 11 bases. The CDR3 loop spans 15 amino acids. The germline V gene has CDR1 WSHSY and CDR2 SAAADI. J lost 9 bases, V lost 4 bases, and 5 bases had no gene match. The CDR3 reads CASSVPGQGGSPLHF. In nucleotides, the CDR3 is TGCGCCAGCAGTGTTCCGGGACAGGGGGGTTCACCCCTCCACTTT.

This chain links TRBV6-5 with TRBJ2-7; D might be TRBD2 (6 bases). Germline V gives CDR1 MNHEY, CDR2 SVGAGI. Trimming removed 6 bases at V and 3 bases at J, with 15 bases between. The CDR3 has 14 residues. Here the CDR3 reads CASRGGIPLYEQYF. CDR3 sequence (DNA): TGTGCCAGCAGAGGCGGGATTCCCCTCTACGAGCAGTACTTC.

J is TRBJ2-7 and V is TRBV18; TRBD2 is a possible D gene (5 bases). The CDR3 runs to 16 residues. V was clipped by 2 bases and J by 5 bases, with 19 bases between them. CDR1 and CDR2 from the germline V gene are KGHSH and LQKENI. CDR3: CASSPAGKASQNEQYV. The DNA of the CDR3 is TGTGCCAGCTCACCAGCCGGGAAGGCTTCACAGAACGAGCAGTACGTC.

The genes are TRBV6-5 and TRBJ2-7, with a weak D call TRBD1 (8 bases). Between the trimmed V and J ends, which lost 5 bases and 5 bases, there was a span of 16 bases. The CDR3 runs 14 residues. Germline CDR1 is MNHEY and CDR2 is SVGAGI. CDR3 protein: CASSNRGGSNEQYF. The CDR3 region has the DNA TGTGCCAGCAGTAACAGGGGGGGTTCGAACGAGCAGTACTTC.

About this clone: Mismatch with germline at one junction end may stem from a read error. This chain uses TRBV14 with TRBJ1-3; 8 bases are shared with TRBD1. Germline CDR1 SGHDN, CDR2 FVKESK. This CDR3 region has 16 residues. The CDR3 loop reads CASSQGDRSSGNAIYF. The CDR3 DNA is TGTGCCAGCAGCCAAGGGGACAGGAGCTCTGGAAACGCCATATATTTT.

The J gene is TRBJ2-1, the V gene TRBV7-2; the match to TRBD1 covers 9 bases. Germline V gives CDR1 SGHTA, CDR2 FQGNSA. This CDR3 contains 15 residues. V gave up 2 bases and J gave up 8 bases; unmatched junction bases: 7. The CDR3 loop reads CASSLTGQGPHEQFF. The CDR3 nucleotides are TGTGCCAGCAGCTTAACGGGACAGGGCCCCCATGAGCAGTTCTTC.

V gene TRBV2 combines with J gene TRBJ2-5; 8 nucleotides match TRBD2. J gave up 5 bases and V 4 bases, and 9 bases lay outside the gene matches. Germline loops: CDR1 SNHLY, CDR2 FYNNEI. This CDR3 region has 15 residues. The CDR3: CASSGSAGEGETQYF. The CDR3 region has the DNA TGTGCCAGCAGTGGCTCAGCGGGGGAAGGGGAGACCCAGTACTTC.

This clone came up a few times. The chain is built from TRBV7-6 and TRBJ2-2; 15 bases line up with TRBD2. The CDR3 runs 18 residues. The trim removed 6 bases at V and 6 bases at J, leaving 11 bases unmatched. The germline V gene has CDR1 SGHVS and CDR2 FNYEAQ. The CDR3 DNA sequence: TGTGCCAGCAGTTCCGGACTAGCGGGGGGGGCCCGCGCCGGGGAGCTGTTTTTT. It translates to CASSSGLAGGARAGELFF.

The chain joins TRBV24-1 to TRBJ1-5, with 8 bases matching TRBD1. The CDR3 runs 16 residues. V gave up 9 bases and J gave up 3 bases; unmatched junction bases: 12. Germline assignment: CDR1 KGHDR and CDR2 SFDVKD. The chain's CDR3 is CATQYRTGRTNQPQHF. DNA of the CDR3: TGTGCCACCCAATATCGGACAGGGCGGACCAATCAGCCCCAGCATTTT.

The chain carries TRBV19 and TRBJ1-1; 10 nucleotides align to TRBD1. V dropped 8 bases and J dropped 1; count of bases not matched to a gene: 4. Looked up from germline, CDR1 is LNHDA and CDR2 is SQIVND (reference sequence). CDR3 length equals 14 residues. CDR3 DNA: TGTGCCAGTGACAGGGGGCTCGGGAACACTGAAGCTTTCTTT. Protein sequence: CASDRGLGNTEAFF. Together with reference TRBV19 and TRBJ1-1, the CDR3 gives the full variable domain: DGGITQSPKYLFRKEGQNVTLSCEQNLNHDAMYWYRQDPGQGLRLIYYSQIVNDFQKGDIAEGYSVSREKKESFPLTVTSAQKNPTAFYLCASDRGLGNTEAFFGQGTRLTVV.

This chain joins TRBV2 and TRBJ1-3; D uncertain. CDR3 length: 14 amino acids. Germline V lookup: CDR1 SNHLY, CDR2 FYNNEI. V shed 4 bases and J shed 0 bases, with 7 bases lying between them. In nucleotides, the CDR3 is TGTGCCAGCAGTGCTCAGATCTCTGGAAACACCATATATTTT. Translation gives CASSAQISGNTIYF. Based on the CDR3 plus reference TRBV2 and TRBJ1-3, the full variable domain is EPEVTQTPSHQVTQMGQEVILRCVPISNHLYFYWYRQILGQKVEFLVSFYNNEISEKSEIFDDQFSVERPDGSNFTLKIRSTKLEDSAMYFCASSAQISGNTIYFGEGSWLTVV.

This clone was observed many times. This chain uses TRBV11-2 with TRBJ2-7; TRBD2 matches 13 bases. The CDR3 extends over 16 amino acids. With 4 bases clipped from V and 1 base from J, the junction kept 4 bases outside the gene matches. The germline V gene has CDR1 SGHAT and CDR2 FQNNGV. CDR3 protein: CASSSGTSGASYEQYV. The CDR3 region has the DNA TGTGCCAGCAGCTCTGGGACTAGCGGGGCGTCCTACGAGCAGTACGTC.

This clone has only a few counts. The gene calls are TRBV29-1 and TRBJ2-5; no reliable D call. Trimming stripped 4 bases from V and 12 bases from J, with 15 bases between. The length of the CDR3 is 11 residues. The germline V gene encodes CDR1 SQVTM and CDR2 ANQGSEA. CDR3: CSVGGPTLEYF. The CDR3 nucleotides read TGCAGCGTTGGCGGTCCGACCTTGGAGTACTTC.

The V call is TRBV6-1, the J call TRBJ2-7; D gene ambiguous. V was cut by 2 bases and J by 4 bases, with 6 bases left in between. The germline V gene encodes CDR1 MNHNS and CDR2 SASEGT. This CDR3 has 12 residues. CDR3 sequence (DNA): TGTGCCAGCAGTGAAATGAGGTACGAGCAGTACGTC. Amino acid sequence: CASSEMRYEQYV.

This clone showed up just once. The chain carries TRBV18 and TRBJ1-5, with unresolved D. V dropped 2 bases and J dropped 5 bases, with 13 bases sitting between them. This CDR3 contains 15 residues. Germline CDR1 KGHSH, CDR2 LQKENI. The CDR3 reads CASSPAGSRDQPQHF. CDR3 nucleotides: TGTGCCAGCTCACCAGCGGGGAGTCGCGATCAGCCCCAGCATTTT.

The chain joins TRBV5-1 to TRBJ1-2, with 9 bases that match TRBD1. The CDR3 extends over 18 amino acids. Germline trimming cut 5 bases from V and 0 bases from J; bases unmatched to any gene: 14. Germline lookup yields CDR1 SGHRS and CDR2 YFSETQ. The DNA for the CDR3 is TGCGCCAGCAGATGGGACGGGGACAGGGCCCAAGCTAACTATGGCTACACCTTC. As protein: CASRWDGDRAQANYGYTF. Drawing the rest from reference TRBV5-1 and TRBJ1-2, the complete variable domain is KAGVTQTPRYLIKTRGQQVTLSCSPISGHRSVSWYQQTPGQGLQFLFEYFSETQRNKGNFPGRFSGRQFSNSRSEMNVSTLELGDSALYLCASRWDGDRAQANYGYTFGSGTRLTVV.

This chain links TRBV10-3 with TRBJ2-1; 13 bases are a match to TRBD2. V was pared by 5 bases and J by 0 bases, with 4 bases of the junction left unmatched. This CDR3 comprises 17 residues. The germline V gene has CDR1 ENHRY and CDR2 SYGVKD. CDR3: CAISRTSGGLSYNEQFF. Written as DNA, the CDR3 is TGTGCCATCAGTCGGACTAGCGGGGGCCTCTCCTACAATGAGCAGTTCTTC.

The CDR3 DNA reads as TGCAGCGTTGAAGACGAGATTGAAGCTTTCTTT. It encodes CSVEDEIEAFF. The chain recombines TRBV29-1 with TRBJ1-1; D is ambiguous. This CDR3 contains 11 residues. From germline, CDR1 is SQVTM and CDR2 ANQGSEA. V lost 0 bases and J 7 bases, leaving 6 bases between the germline ends. The full variable domain, with the rest looked up from reference TRBV29-1 and TRBJ1-1, is SAVISQKPSRDICQRGTSLTIQCQVDSQVTMMFWYRQQPGQSLTLIATANQGSEATYESGFVIDKFPISRPNLTFSTLTVSNMSPEDSSIYLCSVEDEIEAFFGQGTRLTVV.

In its sample, this clone was seen once. The chain is built from TRBV29-1 and TRBJ1-2; 9 positions agree with TRBD1. Trimming removed 1 base from V and 5 bases from J; junction bases left unmatched: 5. The germline V gene has CDR1 SQVTM and CDR2 ANQGSEA. There are 14 residues in the CDR3. The CDR3 is CSVEGTGERYGYTF. The CDR3 DNA sequence: TGCAGCGTTGAAGGGACAGGGGAGAGGTATGGCTACACCTTC.

The rearrangement joins TRBV20-1 to TRBJ2-6; TRBD1 aligns across 7 bases. The CDR3 is 16 amino acids. From germline, CDR1 is DFQATT and CDR2 SNEGSKA (reference sequence). The trim removed 3 bases at V and 2 bases at J, leaving 7 bases unmatched. CDR3 amino acids: CSASHLDRAGANVLTF. The CDR3 nucleotides are TGCAGTGCTAGTCATCTCGACAGGGCTGGGGCCAACGTCCTGACTTTC.

This clone was seen repeatedly, ten times or more. V and J are TRBV10-1 and TRBJ1-4, with D possibly matching TRBD1 (6 bases). Germline CDR1 reads WNHNN; CDR2 reads SYGVQD (reference sequence). The ends were cut back, 7 bases at V and 5 bases at J, with 23 bases in the middle. CDR3 length: 17 residues. CDR3 amino acids: CASKSSWGAGVNEKLFF. The CDR3 DNA reads TGCGCCAGCAAATCTTCCTGGGGCGCAGGGGTGAATGAAAAACTGTTTTTT.

The genes are TRBV9 and TRBJ1-1; maybe TRBD1 (5 bases). The CDR3 totals 14 residues. Trimming shortened V by 2 bases and J by 4 bases, and 12 bases separated the two germline ends. Per the germline V gene, CDR1 is SGDLS and CDR2 is YYNGEE. The CDR3 bases are TGTGCCAGCAGCGTGGGGGGATTTCGCACTGAAGCTTTCTTT. It codes for CASSVGGFRTEAFF. The whole variable domain, filled in from reference TRBV9 and TRBJ1-1, reads DSGVTQTPKHLITATGQRVTLRCSPRSGDLSVYWYQQSLDQGLQFLIQYYNGEERAKGNILERFSAQQFPDLHSELNLSSLELGDSALYFCASSVGGFRTEAFFGQGTRLTVV.

The J gene is TRBJ2-7, the V gene TRBV2; 7 nucleotides align to TRBD1. Germline V gene lookup returns CDR1 SNHLY and CDR2 FYNNEI. Trimming at V came to 6 bases and at J to 3 bases, leaving 5 bases not matched to a gene. The CDR3 totals 13 residues. The CDR3 protein is CASRATGDYEQYV. The CDR3 nucleotides read TGTGCCAGCAGGGCCACAGGGGACTACGAGCAGTACGTC.

This clone has a single count. DNA of the CDR3: TGCGCCAGCAGTGGTATAACAGGTTGGGCAGATACGCAGTATTTT. This codes for CASSGITGWADTQYF. This chain connects TRBV10-1 to TRBJ2-3; D is perhaps TRBD1 (5 bases). The CDR3 totals 15 residues. Germline V gives CDR1 WNHNN, CDR2 SYGVQD (reference sequence). V was cut by 4 bases and J by 4 bases, with 15 bases left in between.

This chain links TRBV7-9 with TRBJ1-1, with TRBD1 matching 9 bases. The J segment lost 5 bases and the V segment lost 6 bases, leaving 7 bases of the junction unmatched. This CDR3 has 14 residues. The germline CDR1 and CDR2 sequences are SEHNR and FQNEAQ (reference sequence). The CDR3 DNA sequence: TGTGCCAGCAGGCCGACAGGGGGGTGGACTGAAGCTTTCTTT. Encoded protein: CASRPTGGWTEAFF. Using reference TRBV7-9 and TRBJ1-1 for the parts outside the CDR3, the full variable domain is DTGVSQNPRHKITKRGQNVTFRCDPISEHNRLYWYRQTLGQGPEFLTYFQNEAQLEKSRLLSDRFSAERPKGSFSTLEIQRTEQGDSAMYLCASRPTGGWTEAFFGQGTRLTVV.

The V gene is TRBV6-5, the J gene TRBJ1-1, with 7 nucleotides matching TRBD1. Per the germline V gene, CDR1 is MNHEY and CDR2 is SVGAGI. Trimming at V came to 6 bases and at J to 2 bases, leaving 6 bases not matched to a gene. The CDR3 sequence is 14 residues long. CDR3 loop: CASSRQGLNTEAFF. CDR3 nucleotides: TGTGCCAGCAGCCGACAGGGATTAAACACTGAAGCTTTCTTT.

This clone was seen a handful of times. The chain couples TRBV7-3 to TRBJ2-7, with 8 bases fitting TRBD1. Germline CDR1 reads SGHTA; CDR2 reads FQGTGA. Trimming removed 3 bases from V and 3 bases from J; junction bases left unmatched: 7. This CDR3 is 15 amino acids long. The CDR3 spells CASSFGQGKGYEQYF. As DNA, the CDR3 is TGTGCCAGCAGCTTCGGACAGGGAAAGGGCTACGAGCAGTACTTC.

This clone was detected only a few times. This sequence joins TRBV19 and TRBJ2-2; tentative D call: TRBD2 (6 bases). This CDR3 has 15 residues. Deletions cut 8 bases from V and 1 base from J, with 14 bases between. Germline CDR1 LNHDA, CDR2 SQIVND (reference sequence). CDR3 residues: CASGGRGGNTGELFF. The CDR3 DNA reads as TGTGCCAGTGGGGGTCGGGGAGGGAACACCGGGGAGCTGTTTTTT.

This chain uses TRBV28 with TRBJ2-3, with 11 bases aligning to TRBD2. The CDR3 is made up of 19 amino acids. The germline gives CDR1 MDHEN, CDR2 SYDVKM. V gave up 2 bases and J gave up 3 bases; unmatched junction bases: 13. In DNA form, the CDR3 reads TGTGCCAGCAGTTTACCCCCGGGAGTAGCGGGGGGGCTTACAGATACGCAGTATTTT. Protein: CASSLPPGVAGGLTDTQYF.